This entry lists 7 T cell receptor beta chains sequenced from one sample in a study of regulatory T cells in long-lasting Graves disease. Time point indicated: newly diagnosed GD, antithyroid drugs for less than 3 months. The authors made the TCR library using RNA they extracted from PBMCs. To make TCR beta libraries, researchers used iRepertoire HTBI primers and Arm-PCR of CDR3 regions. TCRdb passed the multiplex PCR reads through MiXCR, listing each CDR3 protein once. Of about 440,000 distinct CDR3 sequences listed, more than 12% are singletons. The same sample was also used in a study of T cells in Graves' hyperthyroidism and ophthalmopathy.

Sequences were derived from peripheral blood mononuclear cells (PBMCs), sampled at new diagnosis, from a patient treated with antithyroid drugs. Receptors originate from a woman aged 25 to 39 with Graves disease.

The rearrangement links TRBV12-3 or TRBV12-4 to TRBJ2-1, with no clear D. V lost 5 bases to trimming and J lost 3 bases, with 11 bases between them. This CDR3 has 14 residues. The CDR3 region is CASSGFSFYNEQFF. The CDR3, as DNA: TGTGCCAGCAGTGGGTTCTCCTTCTACAATGAGCAGTTCTTC.

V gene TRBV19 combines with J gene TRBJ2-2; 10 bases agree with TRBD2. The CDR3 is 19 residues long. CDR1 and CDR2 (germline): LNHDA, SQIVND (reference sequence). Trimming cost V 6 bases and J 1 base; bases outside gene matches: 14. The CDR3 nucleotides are TGTGCCAGTAGCCTTCGGAGCGGGAGGGCCTTTCGGAACACCGGGGAGCTGTTTTTT. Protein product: CASSLRSGRAFRNTGELFF. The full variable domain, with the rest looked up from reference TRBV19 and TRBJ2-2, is DGGITQSPKYLFRKEGQNVTLSCEQNLNHDAMYWYRQDPGQGLRLIYYSQIVNDFQKGDIAEGYSVSREKKESFPLTVTSAQKNPTAFYLCASSLRSGRAFRNTGELFFGEGSRLTVL.

In DNA, the CDR3 is TGTGCCAGCAGTCCTGCCGGGGGTTCGGGAGGGCGAACAGATACGCAGTATTTT. This codes for CASSPAGGSGGRTDTQYF. The chain links TRBV28 to TRBJ2-3; TRBD2 matches at 8 bases. Trimming took 5 bases from V and 3 from J; bases not matched to a gene: 16. Germline loops: CDR1 MDHEN, CDR2 SYDVKM. This CDR3 is built from 18 residues.

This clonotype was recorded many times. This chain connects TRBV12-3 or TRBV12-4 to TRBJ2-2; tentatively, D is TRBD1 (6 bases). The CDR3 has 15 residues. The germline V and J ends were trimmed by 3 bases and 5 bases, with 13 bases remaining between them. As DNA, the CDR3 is TGTGCCAGCAGTTTCCCAGCGAGGGGGACCGGGGAGCTGTTTTTT. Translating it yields CASSFPARGTGELFF.

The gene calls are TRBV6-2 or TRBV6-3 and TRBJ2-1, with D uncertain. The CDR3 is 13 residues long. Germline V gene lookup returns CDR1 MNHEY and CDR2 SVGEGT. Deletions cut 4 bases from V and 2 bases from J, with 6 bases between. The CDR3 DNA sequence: TGTGCCAGCAGTTTCTTGCCCTACAATGAGCAGTTCTTC. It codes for CASSFLPYNEQFF.

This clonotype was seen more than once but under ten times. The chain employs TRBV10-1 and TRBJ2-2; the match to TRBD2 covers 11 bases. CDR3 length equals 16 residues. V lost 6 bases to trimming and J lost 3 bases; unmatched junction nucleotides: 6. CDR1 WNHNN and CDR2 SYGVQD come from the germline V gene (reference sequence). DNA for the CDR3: TGCGCCAGCAGAAATAGCGGGAGGGCCGACACCGGGGAGCTGTTTTTT. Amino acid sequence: CASRNSGRADTGELFF.

The DNA for the CDR3 is TGTGCCAGCAGTGGGGTAGCCGGGACAACTGAAGCTTTCTTT. It codes for CASSGVAGTTEAFF. This sequence joins TRBV6-1 and TRBJ1-1, with D possibly being TRBD1 (6 bases). Germline assignment: CDR1 MNHNS and CDR2 SASEGT. This CDR3 is 14 amino acids long. With 4 bases removed from V and 5 bases from J, the gap between germline ends came to 14 bases.